This T cell receptor beta chain was observed in a study of cytomegalovirus exposure and HLA in healthy donors. With respect to this clone: What it recognizes is unknown.

Study results and caveats: The sole available immune exposure information was CMV serostatus. Later analysis reportedly placed an Asian-associated ancestry cluster below the roughly 640-donor mean in N-insertions.

The CDR3 contains 15 residues. V was clipped by 4 bases and J by 1 base; unmatched bases: 6. Germline V gene data show CDR1 as SGHRS and CDR2 as YFSETQ. It was with 60 Vbeta and 13 Jbeta primers that the PCR ran. The assay was immunoSEQ multiplex PCR, and TCRdb's table has in-frame clones only and misses some. The sample lists roughly 100,000 clones; roughly 76% were seen once. The receptor was isolated from a middle-aged man in good health and CMV-seronegative. The sequencing sample was made of PBMCs. This rearrangement joins TRBV5-1 to TRBJ2-3; TRBD2 matches at 7 bases. The CDR3 here is CASSGGRVGTDTQYF. The CDR3 region has the DNA TGCGCCAGCAGCGGGGGGAGGGTCGGCACAGATACGCAGTATTTT.